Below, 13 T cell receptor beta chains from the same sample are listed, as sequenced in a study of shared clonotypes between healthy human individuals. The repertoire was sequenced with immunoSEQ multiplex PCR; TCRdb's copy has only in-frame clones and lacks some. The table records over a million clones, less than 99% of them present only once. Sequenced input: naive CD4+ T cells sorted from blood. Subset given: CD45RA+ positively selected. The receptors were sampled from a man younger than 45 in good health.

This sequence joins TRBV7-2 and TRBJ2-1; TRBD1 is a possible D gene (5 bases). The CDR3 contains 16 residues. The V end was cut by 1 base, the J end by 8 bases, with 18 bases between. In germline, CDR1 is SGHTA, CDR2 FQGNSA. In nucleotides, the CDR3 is TGTGCCAGCAGCTTAGGGGGAACAGCAAGGGGTCATGAGCAGTTCTTC. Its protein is CASSLGGTARGHEQFF. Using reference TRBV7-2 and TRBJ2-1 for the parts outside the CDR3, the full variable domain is GAGVSQSPSNKVTEKGKDVELRCDPISGHTALYWYRQSLGQGLEFLIYFQGNSAPDKSGLPSDRFSAERTGGSVSTLTIQRTQQEDSAVYLCASSLGGTARGHEQFFGPGTRLTVL.

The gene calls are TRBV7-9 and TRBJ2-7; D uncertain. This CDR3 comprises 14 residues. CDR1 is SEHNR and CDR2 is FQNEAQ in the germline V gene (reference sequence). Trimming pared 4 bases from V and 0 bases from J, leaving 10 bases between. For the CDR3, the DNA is TGTGCCAGCAGCTCTGACAAGAGCTCCTACGAGCAGTACTTC. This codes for CASSSDKSSYEQYF. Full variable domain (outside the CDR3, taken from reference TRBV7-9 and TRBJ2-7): DTGVSQNPRHKITKRGQNVTFRCDPISEHNRLYWYRQTLGQGPEFLTYFQNEAQLEKSRLLSDRFSAERPKGSFSTLEIQRTEQGDSAMYLCASSSDKSSYEQYFGPGTRLTVT.

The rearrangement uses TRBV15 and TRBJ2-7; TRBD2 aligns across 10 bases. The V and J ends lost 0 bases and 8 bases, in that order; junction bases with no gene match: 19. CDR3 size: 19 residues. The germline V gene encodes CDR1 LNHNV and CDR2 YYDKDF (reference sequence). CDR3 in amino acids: CATSRDPLTASGSLIQQYF. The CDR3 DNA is TGTGCCACCAGCAGAGATCCCCTGACAGCTAGCGGGAGCTTAATTCAGCAGTACTTC.

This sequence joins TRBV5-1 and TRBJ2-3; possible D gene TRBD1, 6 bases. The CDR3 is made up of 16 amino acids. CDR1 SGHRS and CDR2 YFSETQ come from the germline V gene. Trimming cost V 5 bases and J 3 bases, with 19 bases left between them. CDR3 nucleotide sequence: TGCGCCAGCAGTTCTCCCACAGGGCTCTTGACAGATACGCAGTATTTT. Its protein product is CASSSPTGLLTDTQYF. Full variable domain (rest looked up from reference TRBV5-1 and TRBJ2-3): KAGVTQTPRYLIKTRGQQVTLSCSPISGHRSVSWYQQTPGQGLQFLFEYFSETQRNKGNFPGRFSGRQFSNSRSEMNVSTLELGDSALYLCASSSPTGLLTDTQYFGPGTRLTVL.

The CDR3 reads CASSPNSGPEMGTQYF. The CDR3 nucleotides are TGTGCCAGCTCACCGAACTCGGGGCCGGAAATGGGGACCCAGTACTTC. The J gene is TRBJ2-5, the V gene TRBV18; the D call may be TRBD1 or TRBD2 (5 bases each). The CDR3 runs 16 residues. Germline V gene sequence: CDR1 KGHSH, CDR2 LQKENI. V was trimmed by 3 bases and J by 7 bases, leaving 21 bases between them.

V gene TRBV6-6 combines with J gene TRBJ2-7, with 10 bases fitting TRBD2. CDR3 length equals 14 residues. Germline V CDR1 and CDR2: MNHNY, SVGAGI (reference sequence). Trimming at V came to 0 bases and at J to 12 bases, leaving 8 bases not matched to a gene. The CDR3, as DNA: TGTGCCAGCAGTTACTCGAAACTAGCGGGGACGTCGTACTTC. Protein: CASSYSKLAGTSYF.

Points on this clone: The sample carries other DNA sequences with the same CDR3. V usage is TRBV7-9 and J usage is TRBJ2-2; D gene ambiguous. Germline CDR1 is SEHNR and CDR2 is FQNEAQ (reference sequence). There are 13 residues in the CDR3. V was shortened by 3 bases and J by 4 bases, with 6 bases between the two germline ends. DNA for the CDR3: TGTGCCAGCAGCTTGGTCAGCACCGGGGAGCTGTTTTTT. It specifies CASSLVSTGELFF.

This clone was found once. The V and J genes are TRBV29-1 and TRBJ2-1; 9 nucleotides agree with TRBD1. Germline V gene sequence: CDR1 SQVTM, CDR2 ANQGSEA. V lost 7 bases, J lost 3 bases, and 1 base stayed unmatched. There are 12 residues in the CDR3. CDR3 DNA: TGCAGCGGGGACAGGGTCTACAATGAGCAGTTCTTC. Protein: CSGDRVYNEQFF.

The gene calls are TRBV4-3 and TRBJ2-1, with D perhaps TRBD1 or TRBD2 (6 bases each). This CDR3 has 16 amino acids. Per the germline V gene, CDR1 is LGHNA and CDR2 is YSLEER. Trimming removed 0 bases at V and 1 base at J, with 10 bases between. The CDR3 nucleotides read TGCGCCAGCAGCCAAGAAACAGGGAGGTCCTACAATGAGCAGTTCTTC. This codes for CASSQETGRSYNEQFF.

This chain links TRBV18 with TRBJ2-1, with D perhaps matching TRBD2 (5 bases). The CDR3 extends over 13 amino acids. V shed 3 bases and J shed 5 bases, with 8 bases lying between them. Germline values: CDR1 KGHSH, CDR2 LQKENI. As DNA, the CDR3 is TGTGCCAGCTCACCCCCGGAGGACAATGAGCAGTTCTTC. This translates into CASSPPEDNEQFF.

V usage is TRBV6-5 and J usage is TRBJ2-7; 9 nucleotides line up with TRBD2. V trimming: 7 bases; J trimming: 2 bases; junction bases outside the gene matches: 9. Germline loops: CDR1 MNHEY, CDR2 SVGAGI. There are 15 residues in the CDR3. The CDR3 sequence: CASKRRLADPYEQYF. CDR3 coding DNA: TGTGCCAGCAAGAGAAGACTAGCGGACCCCTACGAGCAGTACTTC.

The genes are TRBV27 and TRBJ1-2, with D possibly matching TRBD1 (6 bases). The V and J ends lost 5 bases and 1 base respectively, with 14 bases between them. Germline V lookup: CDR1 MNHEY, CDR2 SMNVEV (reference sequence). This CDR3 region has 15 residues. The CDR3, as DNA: TGTGCCAGCAGTCCCTCACAGGGAGGTAACTATGGCTACACCTTC. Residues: CASSPSQGGNYGYTF.

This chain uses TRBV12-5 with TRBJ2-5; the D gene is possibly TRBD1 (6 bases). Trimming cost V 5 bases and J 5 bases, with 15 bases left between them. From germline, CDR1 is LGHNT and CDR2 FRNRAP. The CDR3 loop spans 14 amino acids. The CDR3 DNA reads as TGTGCTAGTGGTACAGGGACCTCTGGGGAGACCCAGTACTTC. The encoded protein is CASGTGTSGETQYF.